This T cell receptor beta chain was found in a study of cytomegalovirus exposure and HLA in healthy donors. Notes on the study in general: According to a later analysis, most TCR beta chains associated with CMV appeared HLA-restricted.

It was with 60 Vbeta and 13 Jbeta primers that the PCR ran. The data were produced by immunoSEQ multiplex PCR, yet TCRdb's version contains in-frame clones alone and is incomplete. Found here are about 160,000 clones, roughly two thirds of them singletons; the top ten hold under 3.5%. V lost 5 bases and J lost 3, with 11 bases in between. This CDR3 is 14 amino acids long. CDR1 LNHNV and CDR2 YYDKDF come from the germline V gene (reference sequence). Regarding this clone: Its antigen is unknown.

This rearrangement joins TRBV15 to TRBJ2-1, with D perhaps matching TRBD1 (7 bases). This TCR derives from a woman aged 30 to 39 in good health and CMV-seronegative. Sample: PBMCs. CDR3 coding DNA: TGTGCCACCAGCCCTCAGGGGGGCTACAATGAGCAGTTCTTC. Its protein product is CATSPQGGYNEQFF.